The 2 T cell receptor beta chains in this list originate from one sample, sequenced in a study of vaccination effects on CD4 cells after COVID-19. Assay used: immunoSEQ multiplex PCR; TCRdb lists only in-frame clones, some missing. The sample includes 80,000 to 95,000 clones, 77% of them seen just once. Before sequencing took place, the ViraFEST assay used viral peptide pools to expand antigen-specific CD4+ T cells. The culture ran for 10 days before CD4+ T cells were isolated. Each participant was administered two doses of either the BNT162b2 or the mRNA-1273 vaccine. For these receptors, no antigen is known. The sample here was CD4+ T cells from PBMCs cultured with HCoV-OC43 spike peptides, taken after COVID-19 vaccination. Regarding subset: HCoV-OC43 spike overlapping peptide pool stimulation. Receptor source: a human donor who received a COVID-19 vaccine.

CDR3 residues: CAISDLQGSGNTIYF. CDR3 sequence (DNA): TGTGCCATCAGCGATTTACAGGGCTCTGGAAACACCATATATTTT. The chain employs TRBV10-3 and TRBJ1-3, with D possibly TRBD1 on 6 matching bases. The CDR3 runs 15 residues. CDR1 is ENHRY, CDR2 SYGVKD, per germline. V lost 6 bases to trimming and J lost 0 bases, with 12 bases between them.

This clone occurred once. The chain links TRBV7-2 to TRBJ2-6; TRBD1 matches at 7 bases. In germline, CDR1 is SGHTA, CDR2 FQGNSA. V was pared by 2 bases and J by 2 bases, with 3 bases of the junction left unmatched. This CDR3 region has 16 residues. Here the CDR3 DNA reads TGTGCCAGCAGCTTACCAGGGACAGCTGGGGCCAACGTCCTGACTTTC. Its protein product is CASSLPGTAGANVLTF.